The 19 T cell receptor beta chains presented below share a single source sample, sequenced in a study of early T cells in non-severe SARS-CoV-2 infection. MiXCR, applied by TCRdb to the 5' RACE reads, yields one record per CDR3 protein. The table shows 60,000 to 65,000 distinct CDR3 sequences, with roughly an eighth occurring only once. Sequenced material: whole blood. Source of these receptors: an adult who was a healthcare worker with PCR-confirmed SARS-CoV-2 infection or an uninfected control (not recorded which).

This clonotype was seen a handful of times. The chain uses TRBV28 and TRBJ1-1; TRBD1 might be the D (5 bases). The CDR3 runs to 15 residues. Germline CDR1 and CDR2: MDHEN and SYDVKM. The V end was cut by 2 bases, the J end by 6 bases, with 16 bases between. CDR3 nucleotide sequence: TGTGCCAGCAGTTTACCGTCCGCGGGGACCGCTGAAGCTTTCTTT. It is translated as CASSLPSAGTAEAFF.

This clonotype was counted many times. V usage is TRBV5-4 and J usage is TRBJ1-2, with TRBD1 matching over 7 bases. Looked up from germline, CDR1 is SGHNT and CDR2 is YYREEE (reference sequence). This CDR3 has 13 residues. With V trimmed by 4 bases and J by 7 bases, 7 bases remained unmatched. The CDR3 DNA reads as TGTGCCAGCAGCAGTCCAGGGGGGTTTGGCTACACCTTC. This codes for CASSSPGGFGYTF.

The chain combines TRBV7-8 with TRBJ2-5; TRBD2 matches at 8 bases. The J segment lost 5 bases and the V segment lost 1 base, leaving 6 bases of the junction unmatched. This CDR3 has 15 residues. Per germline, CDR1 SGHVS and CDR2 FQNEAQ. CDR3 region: CASSLERGGGETQYF. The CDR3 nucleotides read TGTGCCAGCAGCTTAGAACGGGGGGGCGGGGAGACCCAGTACTTC.

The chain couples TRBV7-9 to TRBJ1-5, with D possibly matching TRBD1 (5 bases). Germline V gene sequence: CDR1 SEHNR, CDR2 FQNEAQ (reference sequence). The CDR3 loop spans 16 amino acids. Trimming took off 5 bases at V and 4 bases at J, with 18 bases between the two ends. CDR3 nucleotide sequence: TGTGCCAGCAGCAGCGCTGGGGGAACTCTAAATCAGCCCCAGCATTTT. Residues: CASSSAGGTLNQPQHF.

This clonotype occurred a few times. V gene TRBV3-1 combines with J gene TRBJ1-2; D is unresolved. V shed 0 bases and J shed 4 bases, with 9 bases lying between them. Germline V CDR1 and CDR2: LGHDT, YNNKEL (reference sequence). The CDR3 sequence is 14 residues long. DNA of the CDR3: TGTGCCAGCAGCCAAGATCATGCCTCCTATGGCTACACCTTC. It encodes CASSQDHASYGYTF.

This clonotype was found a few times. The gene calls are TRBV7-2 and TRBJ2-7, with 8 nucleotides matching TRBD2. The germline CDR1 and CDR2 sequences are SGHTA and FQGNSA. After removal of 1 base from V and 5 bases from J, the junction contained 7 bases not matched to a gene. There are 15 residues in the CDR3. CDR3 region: CASSLGGTRVHEQYF. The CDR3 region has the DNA TGTGCCAGCAGCTTAGGGGGGACTAGGGTCCACGAGCAGTACTTC.

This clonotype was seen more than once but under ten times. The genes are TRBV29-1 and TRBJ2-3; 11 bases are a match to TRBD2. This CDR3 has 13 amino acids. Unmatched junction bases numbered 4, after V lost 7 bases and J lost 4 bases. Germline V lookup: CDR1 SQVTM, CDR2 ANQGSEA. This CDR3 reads CSGSGRVADTQYF. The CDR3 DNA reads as TGCAGCGGTAGCGGGAGGGTGGCAGATACGCAGTATTTT.

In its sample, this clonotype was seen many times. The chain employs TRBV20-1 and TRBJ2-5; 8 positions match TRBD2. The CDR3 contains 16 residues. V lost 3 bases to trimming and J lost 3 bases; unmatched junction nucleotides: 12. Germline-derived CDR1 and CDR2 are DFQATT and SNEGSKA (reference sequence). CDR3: CSARVPTGGGKETQYF. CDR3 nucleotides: TGCAGTGCTAGGGTTCCTACGGGGGGGGGCAAAGAGACCCAGTACTTC.

The CDR3 sequence: CASSFGQSGTEAFF. CDR3 DNA sequence: TGTGCCAGCAGTTTCGGACAGTCTGGTACTGAAGCTTTCTTT. This sequence joins TRBV12-3 or TRBV12-4 and TRBJ1-1; possible D gene TRBD1, 6 bases. The CDR3 contains 14 residues. With 3 bases removed from V and 5 bases from J, the gap between germline ends came to 13 bases.

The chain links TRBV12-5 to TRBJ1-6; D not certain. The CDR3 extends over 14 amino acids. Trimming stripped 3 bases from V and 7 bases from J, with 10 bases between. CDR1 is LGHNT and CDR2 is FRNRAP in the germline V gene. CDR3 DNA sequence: TGTGCTAGTGGTTTAGGGCAGCCGAATTCACCCCTCCACTTT. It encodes CASGLGQPNSPLHF.

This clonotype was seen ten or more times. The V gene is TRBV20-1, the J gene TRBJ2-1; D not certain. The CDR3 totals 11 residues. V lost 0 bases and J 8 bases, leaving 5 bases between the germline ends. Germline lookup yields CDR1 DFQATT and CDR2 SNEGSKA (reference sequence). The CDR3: CSAREGDEQFF. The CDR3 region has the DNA TGCAGTGCTAGAGAGGGCGATGAGCAGTTCTTC.

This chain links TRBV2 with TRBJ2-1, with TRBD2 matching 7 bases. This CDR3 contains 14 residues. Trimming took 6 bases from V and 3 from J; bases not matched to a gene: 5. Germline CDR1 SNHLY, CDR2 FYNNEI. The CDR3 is CASRTGTIYNEQFF. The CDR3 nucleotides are TGTGCCAGCAGGACCGGGACTATCTACAATGAGCAGTTCTTC.

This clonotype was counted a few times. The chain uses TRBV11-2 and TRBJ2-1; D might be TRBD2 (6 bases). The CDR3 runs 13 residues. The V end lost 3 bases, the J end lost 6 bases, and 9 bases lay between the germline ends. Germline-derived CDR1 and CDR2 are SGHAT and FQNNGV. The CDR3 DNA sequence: TGTGCCAGCAGCTTTCGGAGGGGCAATGAGCAGTTCTTC. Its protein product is CASSFRRGNEQFF.

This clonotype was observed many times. CDR3 amino acids: CASSSGLAGPYEQYF. The CDR3 DNA is TGTGCCAGCAGCTCGGGACTAGCGGGGCCCTACGAGCAGTACTTC. J is TRBJ2-7 and V is TRBV7-2; 13 bases are a match to TRBD2. The V segment lost 4 bases and the J segment 2 bases; nucleotides outside the gene matches: 2. The CDR3 is 15 amino acids. Per the germline V gene, CDR1 is SGHTA and CDR2 is FQGNSA.

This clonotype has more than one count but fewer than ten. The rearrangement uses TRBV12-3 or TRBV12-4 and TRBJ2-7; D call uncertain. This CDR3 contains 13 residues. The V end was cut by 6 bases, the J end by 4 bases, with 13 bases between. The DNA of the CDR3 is TGTGCCAGCAGCCACGATCTAGTATACGAGCAGTACTTC. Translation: CASSHDLVYEQYF.

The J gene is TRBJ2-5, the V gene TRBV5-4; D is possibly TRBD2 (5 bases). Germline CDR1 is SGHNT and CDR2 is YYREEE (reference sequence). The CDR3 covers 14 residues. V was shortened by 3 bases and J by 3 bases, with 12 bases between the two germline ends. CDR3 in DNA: TGTGCCAGCAGCTACCCCTTGAGGGAAGAGACCCAGTACTTC. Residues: CASSYPLREETQYF.

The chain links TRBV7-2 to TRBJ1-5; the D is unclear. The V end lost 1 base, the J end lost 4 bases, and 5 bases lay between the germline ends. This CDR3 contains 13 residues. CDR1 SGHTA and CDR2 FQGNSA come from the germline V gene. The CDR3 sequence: CASSLGRNQPQHF. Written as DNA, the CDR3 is TGTGCCAGCAGCTTAGGGAGGAATCAGCCCCAGCATTTT.

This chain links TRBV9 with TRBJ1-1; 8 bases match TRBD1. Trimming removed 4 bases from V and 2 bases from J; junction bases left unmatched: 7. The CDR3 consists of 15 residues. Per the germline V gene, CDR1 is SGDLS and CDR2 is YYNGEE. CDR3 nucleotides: TGTGCCAGCAGCCCCCGACAGGGGATAAACACTGAAGCTTTCTTT. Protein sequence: CASSPRQGINTEAFF.

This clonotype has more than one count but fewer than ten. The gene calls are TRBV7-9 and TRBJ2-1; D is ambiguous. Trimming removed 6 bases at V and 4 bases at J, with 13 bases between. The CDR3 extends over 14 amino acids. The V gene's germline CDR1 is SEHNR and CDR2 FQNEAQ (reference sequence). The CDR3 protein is CASRTPGQYNEQFF. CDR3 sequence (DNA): TGTGCCAGCAGAACTCCGGGCCAATACAATGAGCAGTTCTTC.